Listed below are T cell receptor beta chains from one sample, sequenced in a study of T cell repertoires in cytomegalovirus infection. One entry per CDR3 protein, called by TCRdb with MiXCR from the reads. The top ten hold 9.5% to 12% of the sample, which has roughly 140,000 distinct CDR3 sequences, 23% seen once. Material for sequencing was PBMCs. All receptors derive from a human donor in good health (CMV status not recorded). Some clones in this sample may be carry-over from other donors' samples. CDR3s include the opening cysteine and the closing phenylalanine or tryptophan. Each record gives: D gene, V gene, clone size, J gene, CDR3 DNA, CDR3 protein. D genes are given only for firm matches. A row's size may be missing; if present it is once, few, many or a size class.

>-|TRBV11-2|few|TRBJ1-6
TGTGCCAGCAGCCCCGGCCGCCAGGGGATGGGGGTGCATAATTCACCCCTCCACTTT
CASSPGRQGMGVHNSPLHF
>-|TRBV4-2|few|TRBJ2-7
TGTGCCAGCAGCCAAGAGGGCCAGATTTCGGTGTCATACGAGCAGTACTTC
CASSQEGQISVSYEQYF
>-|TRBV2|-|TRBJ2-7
TGTGCCAGCAGGGCGACTGTCTCCTACGAGCAGTACTTC
CASRATVSYEQYF
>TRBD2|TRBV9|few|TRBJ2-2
TGTGCCAGCAGCGCCCGCTCGGTAGCGGGAGCCGACGGGGAGCTGTTTTTT
CASSARSVAGADGELFF
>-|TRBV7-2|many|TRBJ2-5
TGTGCCAGCAGCTTACCGAACCAAGAGACCCAGTACTTC
CASSLPNQETQYF
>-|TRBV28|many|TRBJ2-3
TGTGCCAGCAGTCCGCTAGCACCAGATACGCAGTATTTT
CASSPLAPDTQYF
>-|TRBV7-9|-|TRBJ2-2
TGTGCCAGCAGCTTAATCGGTGGCGGGGAGCTGTTTTTT
CASSLIGGGELFF
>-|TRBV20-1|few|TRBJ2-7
TGCAGTGGGACCGTTTGGGGCGGCCACGAGCAGTACTTC
CSGTVWGGHEQYF
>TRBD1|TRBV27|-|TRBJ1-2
TGTGCCAGCGGACTCCAGGGGGGTAGTGGCTACACCTTC
CASGLQGGSGYTF
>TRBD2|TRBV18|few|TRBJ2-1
TGTGCCAGCTCACCAACGGGAGGGTTGGACAATGAGCAGTTCTTC
CASSPTGGLDNEQFF
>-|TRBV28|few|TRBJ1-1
TGTGCCAGCAGTCCAATATCCCCCCCCGTGAGCGGCACTGAAGCTTTCTTT
CASSPISPPVSGTEAFF
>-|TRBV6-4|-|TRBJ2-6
TGTGCCAGCAGTGACAACTCTGGGGCCAACGTCCTGACTTTC
CASSDNSGANVLTF
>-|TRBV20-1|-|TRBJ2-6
TGCAGTGCTAGGGGCCACTCTGGGGCCAACGTCCTGACTTTC
CSARGHSGANVLTF
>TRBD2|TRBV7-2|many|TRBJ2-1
TGTGCCAGCAGCTTAGGAAGCGGGAGCTCCTACAATGAGCAGTTCTTC
CASSLGSGSSYNEQFF
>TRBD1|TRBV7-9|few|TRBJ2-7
TGTGCCAGCAGCCTAGGACAGGGTGGTGACGAGCAGTACTTC
CASSLGQGGDEQYF
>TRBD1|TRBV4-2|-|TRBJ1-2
TGTGCCAGCAGCCAAGATAGGACAGGGGGCGTTCCGGGCTACACCTTC
CASSQDRTGGVPGYTF
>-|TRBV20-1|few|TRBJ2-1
TGCAGTGCTCGATCCCTGGGATACAATGAGCAGTTCTTC
CSARSLGYNEQFF
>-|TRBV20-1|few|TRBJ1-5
TGCAGTGCCAGTCCGGGGGGCGCCGGCTACAATCAGCCCCAGCATTTT
CSASPGGAGYNQPQHF
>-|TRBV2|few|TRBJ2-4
TGTGCCAGCAGTGCCGTTGACATTCAGTACTTC
CASSAVDIQYF
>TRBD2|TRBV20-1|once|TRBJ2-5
TGCAGTGATCGACGGGGGGATGAGACCCAGTACTTC
CSDRRGDETQYF